The clone carrying this TCR beta chain has a count of ten or more. Its antigen is unknown. The data were obtained in a study of human T cells and chemical hapten exposure. As for time point: patch test 2, 6 weeks after DPC sensitization. This sample's treatment: therapeutic diphenylcyclopropenone sensitization with weekly scalp DPC. Donation of samples came from alopecia patients who were 18 to 70 years old and suitable for DPC. The study, taken as a whole, reports: Versus controls, expanded TCRs had significantly more large CDR3 similarity clusters.

TCRdb re-called the RACE reads with MiXCR, one entry per CDR3 protein. Among about 400,000 distinct CDR3 sequences, about 6% were seen once, and the ten largest hold roughly 5.4%. V shed 4 bases and J shed 4 bases, with 13 bases lying between them. Germline V CDR1 and CDR2: MGHRA, YSYEKL. This CDR3 has 15 amino acids. This clonotype was obtained from a woman under 30 with alopecia areata. Some clones in this sample may be carry-over from other donors' samples. The source was whole blood, collected in connection with sensitization to the hapten diphenylcyclopropenone (DPC). The V and J genes are TRBV4-1 and TRBJ1-4; tentatively, D is TRBD1 (5 bases). CDR3 sequence (DNA): TGCGCCAGCAGCCGCGCCGGGACGGGTAATGAAAAACTGTTTTTT. Protein sequence: CASSRAGTGNEKLFF.